This TCR beta chain was sequenced in a study of shared clonotypes between healthy human individuals. Turning to the study itself: CD4 naive and CD4 memory each took three plates per donor, while CD8 naive took two and CD8 memory one. General study findings and limits: Sharing of clonotypes among donors was expected to vary with sequencing depth. Some naive CD4 clonotypes, around 4.7%, turned up in common across several donors. Richness estimates generally favored naive over memory subsets.

Notes on this clone: The antigen is unknown.

The V gene end was trimmed by 5 bases and the J gene end by 5 bases; junction bases not matched to a gene: 18. The CDR3 loop spans 18 amino acids. Per the germline V gene, CDR1 is SEHNR and CDR2 is FQNEAQ (reference sequence). The repertoire was sequenced with immunoSEQ multiplex PCR; TCRdb's copy has only in-frame clones and lacks some. The sample shows around 2,000,000 clones, approximately 95% of them seen only once. Sequenced material: naive CD4+ T cells sorted from blood. Subset defined: CD45RA+ positively selected. The clonotype comes from a man aged 18-30 years in good health. This chain uses TRBV7-9 with TRBJ2-5; 9 bases map to TRBD2. In DNA, the CDR3 is TGTGCCAGCAGCCAAGGGTCGGGAGGTAGCGGGGGCCGGGAGACCCAGTACTTC. This gives the protein CASSQGSGGSGGRETQYF.